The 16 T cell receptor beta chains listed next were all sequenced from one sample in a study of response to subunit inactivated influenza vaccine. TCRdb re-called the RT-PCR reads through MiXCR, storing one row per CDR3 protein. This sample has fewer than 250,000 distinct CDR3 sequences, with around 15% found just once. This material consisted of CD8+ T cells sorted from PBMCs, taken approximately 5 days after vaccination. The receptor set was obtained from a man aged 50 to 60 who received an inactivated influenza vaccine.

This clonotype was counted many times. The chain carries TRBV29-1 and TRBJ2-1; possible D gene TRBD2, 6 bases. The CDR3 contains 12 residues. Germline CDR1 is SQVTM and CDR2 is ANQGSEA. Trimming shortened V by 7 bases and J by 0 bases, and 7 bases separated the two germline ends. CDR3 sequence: CSGRGSYNEQFF. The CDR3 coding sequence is TGCAGCGGGAGGGGCTCCTACAATGAGCAGTTCTTC.

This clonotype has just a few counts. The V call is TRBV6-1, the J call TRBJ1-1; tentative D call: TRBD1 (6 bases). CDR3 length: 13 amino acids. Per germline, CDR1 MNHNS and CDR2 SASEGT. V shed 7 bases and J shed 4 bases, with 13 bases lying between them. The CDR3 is CASTPPGATEAFF. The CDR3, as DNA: TGTGCCAGCACCCCCCCGGGGGCCACTGAAGCTTTCTTT.

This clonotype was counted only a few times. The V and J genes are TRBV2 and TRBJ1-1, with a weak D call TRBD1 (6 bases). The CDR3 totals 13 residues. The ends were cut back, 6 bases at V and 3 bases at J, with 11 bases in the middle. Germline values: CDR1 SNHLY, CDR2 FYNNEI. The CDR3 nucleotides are TGTGCCAGCAGGGCGGGACACTACACTGAAGCTTTCTTT. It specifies CASRAGHYTEAFF.

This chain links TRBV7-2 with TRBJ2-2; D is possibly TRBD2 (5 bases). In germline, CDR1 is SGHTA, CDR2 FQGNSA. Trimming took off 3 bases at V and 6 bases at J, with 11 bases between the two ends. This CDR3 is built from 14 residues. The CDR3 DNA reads TGTGCCAGCAGCTTTGGCATTAGCGCCGGGGAGCTGTTTTTT. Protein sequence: CASSFGISAGELFF.

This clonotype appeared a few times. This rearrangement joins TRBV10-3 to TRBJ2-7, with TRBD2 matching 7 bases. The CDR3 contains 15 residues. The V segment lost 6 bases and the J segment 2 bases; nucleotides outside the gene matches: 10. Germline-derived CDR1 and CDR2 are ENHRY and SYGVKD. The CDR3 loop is CAIRDGASGTYEQYF. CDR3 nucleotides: TGTGCCATCAGGGATGGGGCTAGCGGCACCTACGAGCAGTACTTC.

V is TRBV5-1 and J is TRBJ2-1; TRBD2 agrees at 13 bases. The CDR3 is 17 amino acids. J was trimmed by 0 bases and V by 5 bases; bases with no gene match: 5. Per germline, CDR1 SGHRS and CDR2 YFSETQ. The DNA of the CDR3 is TGCGCCAGCAGTATCGGGACTAGCGGGGTCTCCTACAATGAGCAGTTCTTC. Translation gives CASSIGTSGVSYNEQFF.

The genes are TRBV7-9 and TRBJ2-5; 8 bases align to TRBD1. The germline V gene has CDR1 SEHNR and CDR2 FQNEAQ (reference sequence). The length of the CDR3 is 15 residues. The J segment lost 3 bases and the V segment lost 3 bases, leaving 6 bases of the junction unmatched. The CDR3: CASSFGTGGKETQYF. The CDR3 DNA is TGTGCCAGCAGCTTCGGGACAGGTGGGAAAGAGACCCAGTACTTC.

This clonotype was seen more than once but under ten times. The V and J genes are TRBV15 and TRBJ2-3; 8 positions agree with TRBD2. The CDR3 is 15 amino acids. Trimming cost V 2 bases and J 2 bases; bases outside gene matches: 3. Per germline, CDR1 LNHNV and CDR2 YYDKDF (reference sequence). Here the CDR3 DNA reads TGTGCCACCAGCAGACTAGCGGGTCACACAGATACGCAGTATTTT. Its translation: CATSRLAGHTDTQYF.

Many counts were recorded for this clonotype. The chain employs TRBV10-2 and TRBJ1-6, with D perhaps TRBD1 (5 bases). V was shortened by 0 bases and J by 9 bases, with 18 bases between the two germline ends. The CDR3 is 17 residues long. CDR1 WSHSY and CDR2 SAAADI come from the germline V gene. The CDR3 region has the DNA TGCGCCAGCAGTGAGTCGCCCCGGGGCCGCGGAAGTTCACCCCTCCACTTT. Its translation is CASSESPRGRGSSPLHF.

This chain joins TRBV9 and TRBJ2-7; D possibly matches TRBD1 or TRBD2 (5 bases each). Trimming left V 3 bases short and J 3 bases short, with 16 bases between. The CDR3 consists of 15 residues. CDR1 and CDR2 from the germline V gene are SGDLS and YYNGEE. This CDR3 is CASSASGTGYYEQYF. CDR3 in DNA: TGTGCCAGCAGCGCGTCCGGGACGGGATACTACGAGCAGTACTTC.

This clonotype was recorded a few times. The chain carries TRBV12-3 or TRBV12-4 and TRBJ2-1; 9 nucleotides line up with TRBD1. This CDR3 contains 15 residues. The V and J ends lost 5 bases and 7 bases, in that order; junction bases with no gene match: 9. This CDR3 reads CASSHRDREENEQFF. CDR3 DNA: TGTGCCAGCAGTCACCGGGACAGGGAGGAAAATGAGCAGTTCTTC.

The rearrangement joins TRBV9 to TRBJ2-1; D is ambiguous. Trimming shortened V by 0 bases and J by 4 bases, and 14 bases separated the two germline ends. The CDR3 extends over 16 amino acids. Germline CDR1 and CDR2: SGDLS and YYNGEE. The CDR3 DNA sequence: TGTGCCAGCAGCGTAGCTCTTCAAAGTAGGTACAATGAGCAGTTCTTC. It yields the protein CASSVALQSRYNEQFF. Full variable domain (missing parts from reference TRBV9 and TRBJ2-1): DSGVTQTPKHLITATGQRVTLRCSPRSGDLSVYWYQQSLDQGLQFLIQYYNGEERAKGNILERFSAQQFPDLHSELNLSSLELGDSALYFCASSVALQSRYNEQFFGPGTRLTVL.

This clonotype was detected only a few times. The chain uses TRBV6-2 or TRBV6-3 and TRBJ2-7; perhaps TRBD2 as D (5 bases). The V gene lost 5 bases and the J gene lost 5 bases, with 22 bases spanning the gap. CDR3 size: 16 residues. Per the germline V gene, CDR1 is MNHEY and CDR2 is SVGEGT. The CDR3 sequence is CASSPRSQLGIHEQYF. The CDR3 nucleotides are TGTGCCAGCAGTCCCCGGTCTCAACTAGGAATCCACGAGCAGTACTTC.

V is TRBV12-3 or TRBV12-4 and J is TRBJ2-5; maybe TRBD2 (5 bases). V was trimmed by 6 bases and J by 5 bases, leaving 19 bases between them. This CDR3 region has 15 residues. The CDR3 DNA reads TGTGCCAGCAGCCGCTCGACGGGATTAACGGAGACCCAGTACTTC. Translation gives CASSRSTGLTETQYF.

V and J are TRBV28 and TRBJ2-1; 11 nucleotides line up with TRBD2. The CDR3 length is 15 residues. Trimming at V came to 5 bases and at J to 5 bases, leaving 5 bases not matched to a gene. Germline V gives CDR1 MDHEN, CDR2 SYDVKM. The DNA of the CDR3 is TGTGCCAGCAGTCTTACTAGCGGGAGCCACAATGAGCAGTTCTTC. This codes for CASSLTSGSHNEQFF.

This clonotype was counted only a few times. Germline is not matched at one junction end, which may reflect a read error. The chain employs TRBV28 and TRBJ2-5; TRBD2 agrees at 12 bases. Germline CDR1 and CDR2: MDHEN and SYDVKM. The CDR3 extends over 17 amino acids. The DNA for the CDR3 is TGTGCCAGCAATTTACTAGCGGGGGGCCCGGACCAAGAGACCCAGTACTTC. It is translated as CASNLLAGGPDQETQYF.